This T cell receptor (beta chain) was identified in a study of cytomegalovirus exposure and HLA in healthy donors. General study results and limits: Earlier findings revealed that most TCR beta V segments proved productive either about 87% or about 30% of the time. V- and J-gene trimming in TCR beta was tied to a missense DCLRE1C variant by an analysis performed later.

In its sample, this clone was seen once. Its target is unknown. Germline V CDR1 and CDR2: SGHDN, FVKESK. After removal of 0 bases from V and 7 bases from J, the junction contained 9 bases not matched to a gene. This CDR3 spans 16 amino acids. It was with 60 Vbeta and 13 Jbeta primers that the PCR ran. As handled by the study authors: About 10 million shared chains were among around 80 million unique TCR beta chains counted in a later analysis. TCRdb keeps only in-frame clones here, not all; method: immunoSEQ multiplex PCR. Clonal size and the V and J genes are those of that table, whereas D and trimming came from the DNA. The sample yields about 130,000 clones, 81% seen once.

This chain connects TRBV14 to TRBJ2-1; 7 bases match TRBD1. The sequence was collected from a man aged 18 to 29 in good health and CMV-seropositive. Sequenced sample: PBMCs. In DNA, the CDR3 is TGTGCCAGCAGCCAAGAAGGCGCGACAGGGTCGAATGAGCAGTTCTTC. Amino acid sequence: CASSQEGATGSNEQFF.